Presented here are 24 T cell receptor beta chains from one specimen sequenced in a study of T cell changes during pregnancy in multiple sclerosis. Produced via immunoSEQ multiplex PCR; TCRdb's table is partial and in-frame only. The sample yields about 92,000 clones, over 80% seen once. The source was peripheral blood, collected in the first trimester of pregnancy. The receptors were gathered from a female donor with multiple sclerosis, enrolled in a pregnancy study.

This clone was seen only once. This sequence joins TRBV4-1 and TRBJ1-1; D remains ambiguous. CDR3 length: 13 residues. Germline values: CDR1 MGHRA, CDR2 YSYEKL. Trimming took off 4 bases at V and 5 bases at J, with 11 bases between the two ends. DNA for the CDR3: TGCGCCAGCAGCCGAGACGGTTGGACTGAAGCTTTCTTT. Residues: CASSRDGWTEAFF.

The genes are TRBV6-5 and TRBJ2-1; 12 bases agree with TRBD2. Germline CDR1 MNHEY, CDR2 SVGAGI. Unmatched junction bases numbered 5, after V lost 1 base and J lost 7 bases. The CDR3 has 16 amino acids. The CDR3 DNA is TGTGCCAGCAGTTACTTAGGGACTAGCGGGTTAAATGAGCAGTTCTTC. Encoded protein: CASSYLGTSGLNEQFF.

Only a few counts were recorded for this clone. This chain links TRBV6-4 with TRBJ2-3; 9 nucleotides match TRBD1. V was pared by 6 bases and J by 7 bases, with 11 bases of the junction left unmatched. CDR3 length: 15 amino acids. Germline V lookup: CDR1 MRHNA, CDR2 SNTAGT. The CDR3 sequence: CASSLTGGRPNTQYF. Written as DNA, the CDR3 is TGTGCCAGCAGCCTTACAGGGGGCCGTCCTAATACGCAGTATTTT.

In regard to this clone: The junction departs from germline at one end; a sequencing error may be responsible. The chain combines TRBV28 with TRBJ1-1; D perhaps matches TRBD1 (5 bases). There are 11 residues in the CDR3. Germline CDR1 and CDR2: MDHEN and SYDVKM. CDR3 bases: TGTGCCAGCAGTTTGGGCACGGGACTTACGTTT. It is translated as CASSLGTGLTF.

The J gene is TRBJ2-1, the V gene TRBV5-1; 7 bases are a match to TRBD2. With V trimmed by 4 bases and J by 5 bases, 9 bases remained unmatched. The CDR3 has 15 amino acids. Germline V gene sequence: CDR1 SGHRS, CDR2 YFSETQ. The chain's CDR3 is CASSMTGTTNNEQFF. The CDR3 bases are TGCGCCAGCAGCATGACCGGGACTACAAACAATGAGCAGTTCTTC. The full variable domain, completed using reference TRBV5-1 and TRBJ2-1, is KAGVTQTPRYLIKTRGQQVTLSCSPISGHRSVSWYQQTPGQGLQFLFEYFSETQRNKGNFPGRFSGRQFSNSRSEMNVSTLELGDSALYLCASSMTGTTNNEQFFGPGTRLTVL.

The V and J genes are TRBV27 and TRBJ2-7; the match to TRBD1 covers 7 bases. Germline assignment: CDR1 MNHEY and CDR2 SMNVEV (reference sequence). With 0 bases clipped from V and 2 bases from J, the junction kept 4 bases outside the gene matches. This CDR3 spans 15 amino acids. The CDR3 DNA reads as TGTGCCAGCAGTTTATCGCGACAGGGAGCCTACGAGCAGTACTTC. It is translated as CASSLSRQGAYEQYF.

The chain has TRBV28 and TRBJ1-2; D possibly corresponds to TRBD1 (5 bases). Germline V gives CDR1 MDHEN, CDR2 SYDVKM. The CDR3 spans 13 residues. V was cut by 8 bases and J by 4 bases, with 14 bases left in between. The CDR3 region has the DNA TGTGCCAGCCTGGGGCAGGCCCCCTATGGCTACACCTTC. This codes for CASLGQAPYGYTF.

The chain links TRBV5-1 to TRBJ2-5; 7 bases are a match to TRBD1. The germline gives CDR1 SGHRS, CDR2 YFSETQ. With 1 base clipped from V and 0 bases from J, the junction kept 3 bases outside the gene matches. There are 15 residues in the CDR3. CDR3 bases: TGCGCCAGCAGCTTGACCGGGACAGACCAAGAGACCCAGTACTTC. It specifies CASSLTGTDQETQYF.

The rearrangement links TRBV11-1 to TRBJ2-1; a weak D match, TRBD2 (5 bases). CDR1 SGHAT and CDR2 FQDESV come from the germline V gene (reference sequence). There are 10 residues in the CDR3. Between the trimmed V and J ends, which lost 5 bases and 12 bases, there was a span of 8 bases. CDR3 in amino acids: CASSNSVQFF. The DNA for the CDR3 is TGTGCCAGCAGCAATAGCGTGCAGTTCTTC.

The chain couples TRBV6-1 to TRBJ2-7; D gene ambiguous. In germline, CDR1 is MNHNS, CDR2 SASEGT. V was trimmed by 0 bases and J by 4 bases, leaving 10 bases between them. There are 14 residues in the CDR3. In DNA, the CDR3 is TGTGCCAGCAGTGAAGCGCTAGTGGTATACGAGCAGTACTTC. This gives the protein CASSEALVVYEQYF.

The chain is built from TRBV5-4 and TRBJ1-3; D remains unclear. Germline assignment: CDR1 SGHNT and CDR2 YYREEE (reference sequence). V dropped 3 bases and J dropped 4 bases, with 11 bases sitting between them. This CDR3 contains 14 residues. CDR3 sequence: CASSSEAHGNTIYF. In DNA, the CDR3 is TGTGCCAGCAGCTCGGAGGCCCACGGAAACACCATATATTTT.

The CDR3 spells CATSRGQGANAGELFF. The CDR3 DNA sequence: TGTGCCACCAGCAGAGGACAGGGGGCAAACGCCGGGGAGCTGTTTTTT. The genes are TRBV15 and TRBJ2-2, with TRBD1 identical over 10 bases. The V segment lost 1 base and the J segment 6 bases; nucleotides outside the gene matches: 5. The CDR3 runs to 16 residues. CDR1 LNHNV and CDR2 YYDKDF come from the germline V gene (reference sequence).

The chain couples TRBV28 to TRBJ2-3; possible D gene TRBD1, 5 bases. Germline values: CDR1 MDHEN, CDR2 SYDVKM. Trimming removed 4 bases at V and 4 bases at J, with 12 bases between. This CDR3 contains 14 residues. CDR3 sequence (DNA): TGTGCCAGCAGTTCCTACGACAGCCCAGATACGCAGTATTTT. Its translation: CASSSYDSPDTQYF.

This clone was seen just once. This chain connects TRBV7-2 to TRBJ1-1; 7 bases fit TRBD1. CDR3 length: 14 residues. The trim removed 7 bases at V and 3 bases at J, leaving 8 bases unmatched. From germline, CDR1 is SGHTA and CDR2 FQGNSA. CDR3 sequence reads: CASTPGTAHTEAFF. The CDR3 DNA is TGTGCCAGCACCCCCGGGACAGCTCACACTGAAGCTTTCTTT.

This rearrangement joins TRBV28 to TRBJ1-5; 8 bases map to TRBD1. CDR3 length: 13 amino acids. V shed 3 bases and J 5 bases; nucleotides not matched to a gene: 0. Germline CDR1 is MDHEN and CDR2 is SYDVKM. The CDR3 here is CASSLTGDQPQHF. In nucleotides, the CDR3 is TGTGCCAGCAGTTTGACAGGGGATCAGCCCCAGCATTTT.

The chain joins TRBV5-6 to TRBJ2-3, with D maybe TRBD1 (6 bases). In germline, CDR1 is SGHDT, CDR2 YYEEEE. CDR3 length equals 15 residues. Trimming cost V 0 bases and J 0 bases, with 8 bases left between them. The CDR3: CASSLVGASTDTQYF. For the CDR3, the DNA is TGTGCCAGCAGCTTGGTGGGGGCTAGCACAGATACGCAGTATTTT.

The rearrangement links TRBV5-6 to TRBJ2-7, with TRBD1 matching over 7 bases. There are 14 residues in the CDR3. V dropped 4 bases and J dropped 4; count of bases not matched to a gene: 8. In germline, CDR1 is SGHDT, CDR2 YYEEEE. CDR3 nucleotides: TGTGCCAGCAGCCTATCGGGACAGAGTTACGAGCAGTACTTC. Translated: CASSLSGQSYEQYF.

The chain combines TRBV9 with TRBJ2-7; 8 bases are a match to TRBD2. V dropped 0 bases and J dropped 5; count of bases not matched to a gene: 7. The CDR3 length is 15 residues. CDR1 SGDLS and CDR2 YYNGEE come from the germline V gene. In nucleotides, the CDR3 is TGTGCCAGCAGCGTAGCAGTTAGCGGGATTCACGAGCAGTACTTC. Its translation is CASSVAVSGIHEQYF.

The CDR3: CASSLLDVSRSEAFF. The CDR3 DNA sequence: TGTGCCAGCAGTTTACTAGACGTATCTAGGTCTGAAGCTTTCTTT. V is TRBV28 and J is TRBJ1-1; D not certain. Germline V lookup: CDR1 MDHEN, CDR2 SYDVKM. V lost 2 bases, J lost 6 bases, and 16 bases lay in between. This CDR3 comprises 15 residues. The full variable domain, completed using reference TRBV28 and TRBJ1-1, is DVKVTQSSRYLVKRTGEKVFLECVQDMDHENMFWYRQDPGLGLRLIYFSYDVKMKEKGDIPEGYSVSREKKERFSLILESASTNQTSMYLCASSLLDVSRSEAFFGQGTRLTVV.

V gene TRBV5-4 combines with J gene TRBJ1-1, with 7 bases matching TRBD1. With 4 bases clipped from V and 5 bases from J, the junction kept 5 bases outside the gene matches. This CDR3 spans 13 amino acids. CDR1 SGHNT and CDR2 YYREEE come from the germline V gene (reference sequence). CDR3: CASSAGTATEAFF. DNA of the CDR3: TGTGCCAGCAGCGCCGGGACAGCTACTGAAGCTTTCTTT.

This sequence joins TRBV28 and TRBJ2-7; 8 bases are a match to TRBD1. This CDR3 is 14 amino acids long. V lost 6 bases, J lost 4 bases, and 8 bases stayed unmatched. Germline V gene data show CDR1 as MDHEN and CDR2 as SYDVKM. In DNA, the CDR3 is TGTGCCAGCAGATCGTCCAGGGGGCTGTACGAGCAGTACTTC. Translation: CASRSSRGLYEQYF.

The chain employs TRBV11-3 and TRBJ2-2, with a tentative D call TRBD1 (5 bases). V lost 1 base, J lost 6 bases, and 15 bases lay in between. This CDR3 is built from 16 residues. Germline assignment: CDR1 SGHNT and CDR2 YENEEA. The CDR3 nucleotides read TGTGCCAGCAGCTTAGGAATAGGATCAGGGTCCGGGGAGCTGTTTTTT. This sequence encodes CASSLGIGSGSGELFF.

The V and J genes are TRBV9 and TRBJ2-2, with a tentative D call TRBD1 (6 bases). This CDR3 comprises 15 residues. Germline V gene lookup returns CDR1 SGDLS and CDR2 YYNGEE. V shed 0 bases and J shed 1 base, with 7 bases lying between them. The CDR3 loop reads CASSVGGQNTGELFF. The CDR3 DNA is TGTGCCAGCAGCGTAGGGGGACAGAACACCGGGGAGCTGTTTTTT.

The rearrangement joins TRBV28 to TRBJ1-2; TRBD1 matches 7 bases. Trimming removed 6 bases from V and 5 bases from J; junction bases left unmatched: 3. The CDR3 is 12 residues long. Germline-derived CDR1 and CDR2 are MDHEN and SYDVKM. This CDR3 reads CASSPDRYGYTF. CDR3 DNA: TGTGCCAGCAGCCCGGACAGGTATGGCTACACCTTC.